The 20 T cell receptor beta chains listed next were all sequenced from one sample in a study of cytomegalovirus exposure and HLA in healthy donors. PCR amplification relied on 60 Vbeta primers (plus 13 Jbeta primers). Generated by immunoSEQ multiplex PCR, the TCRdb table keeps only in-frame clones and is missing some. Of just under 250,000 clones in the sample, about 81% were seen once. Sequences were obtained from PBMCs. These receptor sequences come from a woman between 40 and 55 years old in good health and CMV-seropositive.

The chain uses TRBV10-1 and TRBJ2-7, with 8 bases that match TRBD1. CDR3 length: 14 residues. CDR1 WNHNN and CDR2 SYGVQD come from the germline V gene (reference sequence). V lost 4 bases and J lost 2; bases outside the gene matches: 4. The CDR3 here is CASSVDRGPYEQYF. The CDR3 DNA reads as TGCGCCAGCAGTGTTGACAGGGGACCCTACGAGCAGTACTTC.

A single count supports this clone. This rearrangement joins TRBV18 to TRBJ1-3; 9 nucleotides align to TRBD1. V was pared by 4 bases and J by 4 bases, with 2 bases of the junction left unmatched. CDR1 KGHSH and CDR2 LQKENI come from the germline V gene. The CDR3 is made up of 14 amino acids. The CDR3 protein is CASSLGQGGNTIYF. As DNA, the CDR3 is TGTGCCAGCTCACTGGGACAGGGAGGAAACACCATATATTTT.

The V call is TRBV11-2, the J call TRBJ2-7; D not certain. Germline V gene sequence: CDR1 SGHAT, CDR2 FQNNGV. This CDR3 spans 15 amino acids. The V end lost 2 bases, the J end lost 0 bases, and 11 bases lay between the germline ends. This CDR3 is CASSLWQDSSYEQYF. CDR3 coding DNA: TGTGCCAGCAGCTTATGGCAGGATAGCTCCTACGAGCAGTACTTC.

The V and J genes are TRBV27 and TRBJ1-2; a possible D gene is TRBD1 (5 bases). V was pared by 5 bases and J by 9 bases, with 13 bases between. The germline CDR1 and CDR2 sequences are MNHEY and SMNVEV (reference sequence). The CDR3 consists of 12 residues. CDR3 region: CASSKTRQSYTF. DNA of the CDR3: TGTGCCAGCAGTAAAACTCGACAGAGCTACACCTTC.

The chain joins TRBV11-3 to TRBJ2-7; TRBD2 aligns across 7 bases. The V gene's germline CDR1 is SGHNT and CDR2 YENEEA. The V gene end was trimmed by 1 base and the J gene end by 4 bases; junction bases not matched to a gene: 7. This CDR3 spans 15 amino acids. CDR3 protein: CASSLGGGFGYEQYF. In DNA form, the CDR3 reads TGTGCCAGCAGCTTAGGCGGGGGTTTCGGGTACGAGCAGTACTTC.

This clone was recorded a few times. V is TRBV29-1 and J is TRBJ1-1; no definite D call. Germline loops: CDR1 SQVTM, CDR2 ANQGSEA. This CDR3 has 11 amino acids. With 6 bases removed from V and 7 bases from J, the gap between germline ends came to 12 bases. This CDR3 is CSVVSGFEAFF. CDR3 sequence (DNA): TGCAGCGTCGTTTCCGGGTTTGAAGCTTTCTTT.

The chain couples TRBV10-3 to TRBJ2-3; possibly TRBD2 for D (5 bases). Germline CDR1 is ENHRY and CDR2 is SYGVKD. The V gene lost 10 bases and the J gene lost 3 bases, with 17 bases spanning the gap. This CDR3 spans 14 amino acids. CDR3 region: CATWAGYGTDTQYF. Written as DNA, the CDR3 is TGTGCCACGTGGGCGGGCTATGGGACAGATACGCAGTATTTT.

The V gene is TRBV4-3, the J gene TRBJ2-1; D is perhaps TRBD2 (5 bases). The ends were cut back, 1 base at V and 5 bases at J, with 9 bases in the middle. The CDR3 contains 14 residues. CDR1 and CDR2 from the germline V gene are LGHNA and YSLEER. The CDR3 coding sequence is TGCGCCAGCAGCCAAGCGGGATATAACAATGAGCAGTTCTTC. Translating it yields CASSQAGYNNEQFF.

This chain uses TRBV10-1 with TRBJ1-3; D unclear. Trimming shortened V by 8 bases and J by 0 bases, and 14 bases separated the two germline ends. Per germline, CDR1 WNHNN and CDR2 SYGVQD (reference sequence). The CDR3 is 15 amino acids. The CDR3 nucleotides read TGCGCCAGCCTTTGGGAGAGACCCTCTGGAAACACCATATATTTT. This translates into CASLWERPSGNTIYF.

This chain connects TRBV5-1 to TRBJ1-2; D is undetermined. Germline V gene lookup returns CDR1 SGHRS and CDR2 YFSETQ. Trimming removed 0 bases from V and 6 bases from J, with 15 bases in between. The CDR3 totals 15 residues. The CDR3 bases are TGCGCCAGCAGCTTGGTAACAGCCAAGGAGGATGGCTACACCTTC. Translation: CASSLVTAKEDGYTF.

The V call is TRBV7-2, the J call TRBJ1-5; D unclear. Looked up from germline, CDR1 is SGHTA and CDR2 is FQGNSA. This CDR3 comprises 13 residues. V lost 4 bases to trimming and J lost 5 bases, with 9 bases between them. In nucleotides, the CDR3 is TGTGCCAGCAGCTGGAGGAGAGATCAGCCCCAGCATTTT. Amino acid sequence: CASSWRRDQPQHF. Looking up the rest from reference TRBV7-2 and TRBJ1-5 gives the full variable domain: GAGVSQSPSNKVTEKGKDVELRCDPISGHTALYWYRQSLGQGLEFLIYFQGNSAPDKSGLPSDRFSAERTGGSVSTLTIQRTQQEDSAVYLCASSWRRDQPQHFGDGTRLSIL.

This CDR3 reads CASSPNLLITGELFF. In DNA form, the CDR3 reads TGTGCCAGCAGCCCAAATTTACTAATTACCGGGGAGCTGTTTTTT. The chain is built from TRBV11-3 and TRBJ2-2; D remains ambiguous. Germline V gene lookup returns CDR1 SGHNT and CDR2 YENEEA. This CDR3 has 15 residues. V gave up 5 bases and J gave up 5 bases, with 15 bases separating them.

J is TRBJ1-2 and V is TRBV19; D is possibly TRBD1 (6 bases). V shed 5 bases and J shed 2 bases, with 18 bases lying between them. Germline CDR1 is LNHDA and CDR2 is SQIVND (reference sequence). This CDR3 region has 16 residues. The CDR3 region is CASSPRGQRGNYGYTF. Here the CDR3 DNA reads TGTGCCAGTAGTCCCCGCGGACAGCGGGGGAACTATGGCTACACCTTC.

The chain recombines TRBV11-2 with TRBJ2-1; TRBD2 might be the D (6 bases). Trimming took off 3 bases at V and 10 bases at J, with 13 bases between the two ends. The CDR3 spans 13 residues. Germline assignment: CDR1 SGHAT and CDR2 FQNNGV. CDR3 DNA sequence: TGTGCCAGCAGCTTGCACATAGCGGTAGAGCAGTTCTTC. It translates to CASSLHIAVEQFF.

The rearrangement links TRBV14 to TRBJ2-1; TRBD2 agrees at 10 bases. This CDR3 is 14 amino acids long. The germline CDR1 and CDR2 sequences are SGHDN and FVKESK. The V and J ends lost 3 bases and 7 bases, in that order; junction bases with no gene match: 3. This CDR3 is CASSHELAGNEQFF. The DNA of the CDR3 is TGTGCCAGCAGCCATGAACTAGCGGGAAATGAGCAGTTCTTC.

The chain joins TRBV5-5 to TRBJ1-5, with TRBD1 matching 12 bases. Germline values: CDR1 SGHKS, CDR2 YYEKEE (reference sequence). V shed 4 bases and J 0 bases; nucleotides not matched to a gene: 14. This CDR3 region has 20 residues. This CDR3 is CASSKIPGQGAGFSNQPQHF. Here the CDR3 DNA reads TGTGCCAGCAGCAAGATTCCGGGACAGGGGGCCGGGTTTAGCAATCAGCCCCAGCATTTT.

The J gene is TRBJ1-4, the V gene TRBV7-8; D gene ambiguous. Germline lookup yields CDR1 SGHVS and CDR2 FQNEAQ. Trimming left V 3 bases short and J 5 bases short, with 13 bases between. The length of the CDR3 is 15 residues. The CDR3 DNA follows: TGTGCCAGCAGCTTCACCAGGAATTGGAATGAAAAACTGTTTTTT. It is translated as CASSFTRNWNEKLFF. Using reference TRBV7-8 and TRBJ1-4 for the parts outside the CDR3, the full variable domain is GAGVSQSPRYKVAKRGQDVALRCDPISGHVSLFWYQQALGQGPEFLTYFQNEAQLDKSGLPSDRFFAERPEGSVSTLKIQRTQQEDSAVYLCASSFTRNWNEKLFFGSGTQLSVL.

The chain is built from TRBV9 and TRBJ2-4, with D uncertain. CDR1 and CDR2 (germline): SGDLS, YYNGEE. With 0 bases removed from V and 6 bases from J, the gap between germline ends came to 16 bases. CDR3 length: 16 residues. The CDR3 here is CASSVEPVEFGNIQYF. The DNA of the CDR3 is TGTGCCAGCAGCGTAGAACCGGTAGAGTTCGGAAACATTCAGTACTTC.

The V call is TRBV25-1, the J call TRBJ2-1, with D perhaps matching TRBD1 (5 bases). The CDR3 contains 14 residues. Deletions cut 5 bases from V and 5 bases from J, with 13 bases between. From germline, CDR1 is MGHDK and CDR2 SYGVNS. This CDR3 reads CASSPHGRDNEQFF. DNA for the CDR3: TGTGCCAGCAGTCCCCATGGCAGGGACAATGAGCAGTTCTTC.

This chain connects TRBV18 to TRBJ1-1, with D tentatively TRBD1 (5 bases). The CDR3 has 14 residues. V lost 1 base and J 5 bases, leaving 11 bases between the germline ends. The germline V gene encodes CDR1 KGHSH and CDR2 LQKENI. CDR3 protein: CASSPREGLTEAFF. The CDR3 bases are TGTGCCAGCTCACCACGGGAGGGGCTGACTGAAGCTTTCTTT.